This T cell receptor beta chain was observed in a study of response to subunit inactivated influenza vaccine. Trimming removed 3 bases from V and 2 bases from J, with 20 bases in between. CDR3 length: 16 residues. Germline V gene data show CDR1 as SQVTM and CDR2 as ANQGSEA. This clonotype was seen a handful of times. The antigen remains unidentified. Study-level findings and limits: Authors suggested each seasonal influenza vaccination recruits few new T cells.

TCRdb itself ran the RT-PCR reads through MiXCR, one entry per CDR3 protein. Here the sample spans a few hundred thousand distinct CDR3 sequences, roughly 22% being singletons. The sequencing used PBMCs from blood, collected approximately 20 months after vaccination. The origin of this receptor is a man between 45 and 75 years old who received an inactivated influenza vaccine. The gene calls are TRBV29-1 and TRBJ2-7; TRBD1 is a possible D gene (5 bases). The CDR3, as DNA: TGCAGCGTTGAGCTCTTAGGTGACAGCGAACCCTACGAGCAGTACTTC. Its translation is CSVELLGDSEPYEQYF.